The clone carrying this TCR beta chain was picked up a small number of times. The antigen is not known. These data belong to a study of cytomegalovirus exposure and HLA in healthy donors. Study-level points and caveats: The tendency of first-cohort TCR clusters to co-occur in the roughly 110 validation repertoires was the finding of a later analysis.

Clones were read by immunoSEQ multiplex PCR, and TCRdb kept only the in-frame ones, dropping some. The repertoire has over 150,000 clones, roughly 80% of them found once; the top ten carry around 2.8%. The V gene's germline CDR1 is KGHSH and CDR2 LQKENI. This CDR3 has 15 amino acids. V dropped 3 bases and J dropped 7 bases, with 15 bases sitting between them. Material for sequencing was PBMCs. This chain connects TRBV18 to TRBJ1-4; possibly TRBD1 for D (6 bases). This TCR derives from a young woman in good health and CMV-seropositive. The CDR3 sequence is CASSPKQGSGEKLFF. The CDR3 region has the DNA TGTGCCAGCTCACCGAAACAGGGTTCGGGTGAAAAACTGTTTTTT.